The 2 T cell receptor beta chains below come from one sample, sequenced in a study of cytomegalovirus exposure and HLA in healthy donors. Researchers ran the PCR with 60 Vbeta and 13 Jbeta primers. Clones were sequenced by immunoSEQ multiplex PCR, and TCRdb holds only the in-frame ones, with some missing. The table records 130,000 or so clones, about 75% of them present only once. Material for sequencing was PBMCs. The receptor source for this set is a woman aged 40 to 50 in good health and CMV-seropositive.

This clone was counted only a few times. This chain joins TRBV6-6 and TRBJ2-7; 7 bases agree with TRBD1. CDR3 length: 16 amino acids. Per the germline V gene, CDR1 is MNHNY and CDR2 is SVGAGI (reference sequence). V dropped 8 bases and J dropped 8; count of bases not matched to a gene: 21. CDR3 residues: CASSYPPLGTDLKQYF. CDR3 sequence (DNA): TGTGCCAGCTCTTACCCGCCGTTGGGGACAGACTTAAAGCAGTACTTC.

To note about this clone: Other DNA sequences from this sample encode an identical CDR3 as well. V usage is TRBV5-1 and J usage is TRBJ2-1; D remains unclear. V lost 2 bases, J lost 0 bases, and 6 bases lay in between. The V gene's germline CDR1 is SGHRS and CDR2 YFSETQ. The CDR3 runs to 14 residues. The CDR3 spells CASSLARSYNEQFF. In nucleotides, the CDR3 is TGCGCCAGCAGCTTAGCCCGCTCCTACAATGAGCAGTTCTTC.